The rows below give T cell receptor beta chains drawn from one sample of a study of patients and donors after allogeneic stem cell transplantation. TCRdb reprocessed the RT-PCR reads with MiXCR, giving one entry per CDR3 protein. Of about 150,000 distinct CDR3 sequences in the sample, 24% were seen once. The specimen was blood, either unsorted or a sorted T cell fraction (not recorded which). Receptors were obtained from a human donor who was either an allogeneic HSCT recipient or a stem cell or donor lymphocyte infusion donor (not recorded which). It is not recorded whose cells these are; they may come from a transplant donor. Both conserved end residues are trimmed from each CDR3.

V gene	J gene	CDR3 protein
TRBV5-1	TRBJ2-5	ASSLGLTGEYQETQY
TRBV5-1	TRBJ1-1	ASSPAGTNTEAF
TRBV10-3	TRBJ2-1	AISGDRGDDEQF
TRBV5-1	TRBJ1-2	ASSSRGYGYT
TRBV5-1	TRBJ1-6	ASSLSFTGSGWNSPLH
TRBV4-3	TRBJ1-1	ASSQDGGNTEAF
TRBV14	TRBJ2-2	ASSQDRDTGELF
TRBV6-5	TRBJ1-2	ASSRPGRATNYGYT
TRBV29-1	TRBJ1-2	SVSTQGNYGYT
TRBV7-9	TRBJ1-6	ASSLRGPFRWYNSPLH
TRBV20-1	TRBJ2-7	SARDGLTGSEQY
TRBV20-1	TRBJ2-7	SARRQGYEQY
TRBV5-8	TRBJ1-2	ASSLEGQWGYGYT
TRBV5-6	TRBJ1-6	ASSFVHAFNSPLH
TRBV11-2	TRBJ2-1	ASSLMGGGYYNEQF
TRBV7-8	TRBJ2-3	ASSLARGQRYFTDTQY
TRBV15	TRBJ1-5	ATSRLDRDLTSNQPQH
TRBV9	TRBJ2-2	ASSVGTPKTYTGELF
TRBV15	TRBJ1-1	ATSRDSSGYTEAF
TRBV12-3/TRBV12-4	TRBJ2-1	ASRPKTGADNEQF
TRBV5-1	TRBJ2-1	ASSLAMTSGYNEQF
TRBV20-1	TRBJ1-5	SARDIQGNNQPQH
TRBV5-1	TRBJ2-3	ASSGDGRTDTQY
TRBV5-1	TRBJ1-6	ASSHRQSSYNSPLH
TRBV6-6	TRBJ2-2	ASSFEAGGYTGELF
TRBV29-1	TRBJ2-7	SVEWEGTGAYEQY
TRBV5-6	TRBJ1-3	ASSYYRGDGNTIY
TRBV27	TRBJ2-1	ATSVGLGSNEQF
TRBV21-1	TRBJ2-3	ASSPLALSEDTQY
TRBV29-1	TRBJ2-2	SVEDPDRVTGELF
TRBV12-3/TRBV12-4	TRBJ1-4	ASHPGRRNEKLF
TRBV12-3/TRBV12-4	TRBJ2-5	ASSPRWEQETQY
TRBV29-1	TRBJ2-3	SGVPATDTQY
TRBV20-1	TRBJ2-2	SARGLAGGMNTGELF
TRBV12-3/TRBV12-4	TRBJ2-5	ASSLGLRGRVGQETQY
TRBV20-1	TRBJ2-1	SARDGGSSSYNEQF
TRBV6-2/TRBV6-3	TRBJ2-1	ASSPPGGIDEQF
TRBV20-1	TRBJ1-4	SARTGGEKLF
TRBV7-2	TRBJ1-1	ASSFRQRATEAF
TRBV20-1	TRBJ2-3	SARGTSGRGPDTQY
TRBV10-3	TRBJ2-7	AVTGVDEQY
TRBV4-2	TRBJ2-7	ASSPRTSGTYEQY
TRBV6-5	TRBJ1-1	ASSSNGGNTEAF
TRBV11-3	TRBJ2-1	ASSLNFNNEQF
TRBV10-3	TRBJ1-3	AIAGQGDRRNTIY
TRBV9	TRBJ2-3	ASSVDWGGKDTQY
TRBV20-1	TRBJ1-5	SASAGGTWDQPQH
TRBV10-3	TRBJ1-3	AISYEGRSGAR
TRBV20-1	TRBJ2-1	SAPLRSGEGEQF
TRBV12-3/TRBV12-4	TRBJ1-5	ASSLSRGYDSRNQPQH